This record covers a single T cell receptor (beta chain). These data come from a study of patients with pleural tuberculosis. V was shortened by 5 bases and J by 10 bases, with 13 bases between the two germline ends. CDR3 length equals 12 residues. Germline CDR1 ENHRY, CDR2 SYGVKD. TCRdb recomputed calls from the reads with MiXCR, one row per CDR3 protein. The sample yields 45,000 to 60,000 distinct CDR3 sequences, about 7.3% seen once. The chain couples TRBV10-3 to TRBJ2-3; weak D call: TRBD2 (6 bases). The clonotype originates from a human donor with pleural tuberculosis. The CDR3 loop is CAISPASVPQYF. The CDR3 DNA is TGTGCCATCAGTCCAGCTAGCGTTCCGCAGTATTTT.